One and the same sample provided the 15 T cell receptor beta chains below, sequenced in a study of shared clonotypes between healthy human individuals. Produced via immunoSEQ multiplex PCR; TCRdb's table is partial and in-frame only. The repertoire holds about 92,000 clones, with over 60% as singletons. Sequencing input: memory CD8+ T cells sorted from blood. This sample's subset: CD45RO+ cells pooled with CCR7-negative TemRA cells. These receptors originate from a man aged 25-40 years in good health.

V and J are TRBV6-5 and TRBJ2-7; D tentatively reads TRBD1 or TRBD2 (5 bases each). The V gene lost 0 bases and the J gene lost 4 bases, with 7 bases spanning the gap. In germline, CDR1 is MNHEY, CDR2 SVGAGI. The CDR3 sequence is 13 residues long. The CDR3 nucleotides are TGTGCCAGCAGTTACTCGGGGGTGTACGAGCAGTACTTC. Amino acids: CASSYSGVYEQYF.

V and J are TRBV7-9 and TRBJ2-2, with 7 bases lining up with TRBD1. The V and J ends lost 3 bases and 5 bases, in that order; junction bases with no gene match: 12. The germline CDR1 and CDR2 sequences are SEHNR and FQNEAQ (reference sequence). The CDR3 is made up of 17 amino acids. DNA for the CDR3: TGTGCCAGCAGCTTTAACCCCGGGGACAGTAAGACCGGGGAGCTGTTTTTT. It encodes CASSFNPGDSKTGELFF.

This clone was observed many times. This chain's CDR3 is CASSLENRDGYTF. For the CDR3, the DNA is TGTGCCAGCAGCTTAGAGAACAGGGATGGCTACACCTTC. The chain has TRBV7-9 and TRBJ1-2, with a weak D call TRBD1 (6 bases). This CDR3 is 13 amino acids long. The V end lost 1 base, the J end lost 6 bases, and 9 bases lay between the germline ends. Germline V gives CDR1 SEHNR, CDR2 FQNEAQ (reference sequence).

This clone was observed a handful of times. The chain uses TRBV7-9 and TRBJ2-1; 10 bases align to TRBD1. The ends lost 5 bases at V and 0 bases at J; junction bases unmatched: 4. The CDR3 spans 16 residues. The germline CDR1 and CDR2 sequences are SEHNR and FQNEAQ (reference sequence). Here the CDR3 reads CASSPGTGDSYNEQFF. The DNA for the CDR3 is TGTGCCAGCAGCCCCGGGACAGGGGACTCCTACAATGAGCAGTTCTTC.

CDR3 sequence reads: CASNGGSSYNEQFF. The CDR3 coding sequence is TGTGCCAGCAATGGCGGGAGCTCCTACAATGAGCAGTTCTTC. The V gene is TRBV9, the J gene TRBJ2-1, with TRBD2 matching 7 bases. V dropped 6 bases and J dropped 0; count of bases not matched to a gene: 3. The CDR3 runs 14 residues. The germline V gene encodes CDR1 SGDLS and CDR2 YYNGEE. The complete variable domain, with remaining parts taken from reference TRBV9 and TRBJ2-1, reads DSGVTQTPKHLITATGQRVTLRCSPRSGDLSVYWYQQSLDQGLQFLIQYYNGEERAKGNILERFSAQQFPDLHSELNLSSLELGDSALYFCASNGGSSYNEQFFGPGTRLTVL.

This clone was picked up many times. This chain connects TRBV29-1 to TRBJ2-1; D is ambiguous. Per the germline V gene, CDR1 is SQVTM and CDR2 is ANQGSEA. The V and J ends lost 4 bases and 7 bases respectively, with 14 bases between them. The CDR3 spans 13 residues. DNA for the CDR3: TGCAGCGTTGTGCTTCTTCTCGGGAATGAGCAGTTCTTC. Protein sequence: CSVVLLLGNEQFF.

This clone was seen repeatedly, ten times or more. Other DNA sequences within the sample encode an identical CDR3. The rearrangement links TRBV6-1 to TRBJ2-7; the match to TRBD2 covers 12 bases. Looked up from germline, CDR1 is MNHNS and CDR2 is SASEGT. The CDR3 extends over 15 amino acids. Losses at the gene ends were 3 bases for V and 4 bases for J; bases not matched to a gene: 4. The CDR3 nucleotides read TGTGCCAGCAGTGAGAGACTAGCGGGAGCATACGAGCAGTACTTC. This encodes CASSERLAGAYEQYF.

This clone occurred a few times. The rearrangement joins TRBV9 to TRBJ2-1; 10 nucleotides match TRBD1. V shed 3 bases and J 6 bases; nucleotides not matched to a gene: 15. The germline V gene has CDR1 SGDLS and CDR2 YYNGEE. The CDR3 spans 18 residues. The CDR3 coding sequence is TGTGCCAGCAGCGGAAGAATTCCGGGACAGGGGTTTTCCAATGAGCAGTTCTTC. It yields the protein CASSGRIPGQGFSNEQFF.

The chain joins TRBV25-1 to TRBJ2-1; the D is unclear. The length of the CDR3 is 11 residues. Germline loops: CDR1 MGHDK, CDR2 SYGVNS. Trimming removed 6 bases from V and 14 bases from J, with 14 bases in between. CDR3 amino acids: CASSDRGSEFF. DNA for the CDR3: TGTGCCAGCAGCGATCGAGGATCGGAGTTCTTC.

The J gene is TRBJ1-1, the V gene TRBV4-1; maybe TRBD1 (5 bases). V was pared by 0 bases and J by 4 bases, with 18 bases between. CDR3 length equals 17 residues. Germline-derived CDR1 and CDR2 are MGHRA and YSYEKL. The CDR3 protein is CASSQDRFKGEGTEAFF. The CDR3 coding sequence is TGCGCCAGCAGCCAAGATAGGTTTAAAGGGGAGGGCACTGAAGCTTTCTTT.

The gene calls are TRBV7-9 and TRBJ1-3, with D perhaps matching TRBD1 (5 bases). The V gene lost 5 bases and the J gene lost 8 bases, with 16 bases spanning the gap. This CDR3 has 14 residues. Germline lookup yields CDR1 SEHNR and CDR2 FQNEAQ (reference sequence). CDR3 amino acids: CASSKHSVGDTIYF. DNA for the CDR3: TGTGCCAGCAGCAAACACTCTGTGGGGGACACCATATATTTT.

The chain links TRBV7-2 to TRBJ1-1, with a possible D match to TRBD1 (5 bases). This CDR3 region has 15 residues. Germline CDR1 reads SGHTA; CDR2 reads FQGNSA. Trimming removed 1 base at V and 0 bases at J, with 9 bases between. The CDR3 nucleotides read TGTGCCAGCAGCTTAGACTTGGGACTGAACACTGAAGCTTTCTTT. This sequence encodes CASSLDLGLNTEAFF.

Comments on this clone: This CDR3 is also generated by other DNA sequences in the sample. The CDR3 loop reads CASSSLSYEQYF. The CDR3 region has the DNA TGTGCCAGCAGTTCCCTCTCCTACGAGCAGTACTTC. This chain connects TRBV28 to TRBJ2-7; D ambiguous. The CDR3 spans 12 residues. Germline V lookup: CDR1 MDHEN, CDR2 SYDVKM. The V and J ends lost 4 bases and 0 bases respectively, with 4 bases between them.

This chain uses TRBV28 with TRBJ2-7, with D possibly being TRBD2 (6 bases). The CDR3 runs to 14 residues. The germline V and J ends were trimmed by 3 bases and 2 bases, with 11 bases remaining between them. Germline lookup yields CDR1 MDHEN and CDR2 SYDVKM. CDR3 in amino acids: CASSLLGGTYEQYF. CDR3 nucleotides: TGTGCCAGCAGTTTGTTGGGAGGAACCTACGAGCAGTACTTC. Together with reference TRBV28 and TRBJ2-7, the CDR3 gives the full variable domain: DVKVTQSSRYLVKRTGEKVFLECVQDMDHENMFWYRQDPGLGLRLIYFSYDVKMKEKGDIPEGYSVSREKKERFSLILESASTNQTSMYLCASSLLGGTYEQYFGPGTRLTVT.

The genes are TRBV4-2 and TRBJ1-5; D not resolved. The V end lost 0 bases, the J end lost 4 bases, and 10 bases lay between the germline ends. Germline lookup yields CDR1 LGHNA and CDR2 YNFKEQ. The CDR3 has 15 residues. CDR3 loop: CASSQDPGPNQPQHF. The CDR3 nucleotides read TGTGCCAGCAGCCAAGACCCAGGACCGAATCAGCCCCAGCATTTT.